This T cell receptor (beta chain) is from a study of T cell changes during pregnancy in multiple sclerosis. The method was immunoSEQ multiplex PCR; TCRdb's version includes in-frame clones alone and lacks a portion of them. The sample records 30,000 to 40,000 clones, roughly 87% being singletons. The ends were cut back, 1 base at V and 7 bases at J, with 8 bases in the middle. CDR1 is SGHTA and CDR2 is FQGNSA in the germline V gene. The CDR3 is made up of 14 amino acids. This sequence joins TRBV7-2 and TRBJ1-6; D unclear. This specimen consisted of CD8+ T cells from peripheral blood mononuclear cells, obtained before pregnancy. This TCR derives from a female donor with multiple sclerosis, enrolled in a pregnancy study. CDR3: CASSLVGGNSPLHF. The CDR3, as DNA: TGTGCCAGCAGCTTAGTTGGCGGGAATTCACCCCTCCACTTT.